These T cell receptor beta chains were read from a single sample in a study of T cell responses to AZD1222 COVID-19 vaccine. The assay was immunoSEQ multiplex PCR, and TCRdb's table has in-frame clones only and misses some. The table records some 89,000 clones, roughly 90% of them present only once. This sample comprised peripheral blood, obtained on day 0 of AZD1222 vaccination. The receptors derive from an adult in good health. The conserved cysteine and the conserved F or W are not part of the CDR3 here.

TRBV6-1	TRBJ1-1	ASSEGRQKNLLNTEAF
TRBV18	TRBJ1-1	ASSPGQGNENTEAF
TRBV29-1	TRBJ1-1	SVVMNTEAF
TRBV6-1	TRBJ1-1	ASSELPPTEAF
TRBV12-3/TRBV12-4	TRBJ2-7	ASSLDFVDEQY
TRBV29-1	TRBJ1-1	SARRDSGRTEAF
TRBV20-1	TRBJ2-3	SAAKGDTQY
TRBV9	TRBJ1-6	ASSVGTGPNSPLH
TRBV12-3/TRBV12-4	TRBJ1-2	ASSRDRSPGYT
TRBV30	TRBJ1-2	AWSAPVAYGYT
TRBV4-3	TRBJ1-6	ASSQSTSYNSPLH
TRBV5-1	TRBJ1-1	ASSSGGQVNTEAF
TRBV30	TRBJ1-1	AWSGQGAEAF
TRBV5-4	TRBJ2-2	ASSLAPGLSGELF
TRBV5-1	TRBJ1-2	ASSLAAGRGITYGYT
TRBV13	TRBJ2-7	ASSLGLAGYEQY
TRBV5-4	TRBJ2-7	ASSRDGGGAGVYEQY
TRBV5-1	TRBJ2-1	ASSKTANNEQF
TRBV19	TRBJ1-2	ASSWTVTNYGYT
TRBV3-1/TRBV3-2	TRBJ1-5	ASSQADWPRNQPQH
TRBV29-1	TRBJ2-2	SVVVSGASTGELF
TRBV29-1	TRBJ1-4	SARGRGDEKLF
TRBV7-2	TRBJ2-7	ASSPTGQGEYEQY
TRBV5-6	TRBJ1-2	ASSLEFLLAGYT
TRBV29-1	TRBJ2-1	SVAGGYYNEQF
TRBV27	TRBJ2-2	ASSSMDGTRIRGGELF
TRBV7-9	TRBJ1-3	ASSLEVIGNTIY
TRBV9	TRBJ2-1	ASSRIGAHNEQF
TRBV5-6	TRBJ2-5	ASSLTSGVQETQY
TRBV6-2/TRBV6-3	TRBJ1-5	ASSYGSLDIFKNQPQH
TRBV5-1	TRBJ1-3	ASSPRGGPTGNTIY
TRBV29-1	TRBJ2-1	SVERYNEQF